This TCR beta chain was sequenced in a study of blood T cells in healthy people across ages. Overall study results and limits: The long-lived group displayed more naive CD4+ cells, plus higher diversity, than the aged donors did.

The table lists this clonotype with a few counts. Its antigen is unidentified. The junction shows a germline mismatch at one end, possibly a read error. Per sample, a minimum of 6 million PBMCs were isolated. Alongside a J-beta primer mix, a sample-barcoded 5' primer served in a second PCR lasting about 7 to 11 cycles. With 12 random nucleotides, a template-switch adaptor tagged each individual cDNA molecule. TCRdb re-called the 5' RACE reads through MiXCR, storing one row per CDR3 protein. The sample lists about 1.7 million distinct CDR3 sequences; roughly 28% were seen once. This CDR3 has 10 amino acids. CDR1 is MDHEN and CDR2 is SYDVKM in the germline V gene.

The sequencing sample was made of blood. This chain links TRBV28 with TRBJ2-1; D not certain. This clonotype was sampled from a woman younger than 45 in good health. In DNA form, the CDR3 reads TGTACCAGCAGTAATAATGAGCAGTTCTTC. It codes for CTSSNNEQFF.